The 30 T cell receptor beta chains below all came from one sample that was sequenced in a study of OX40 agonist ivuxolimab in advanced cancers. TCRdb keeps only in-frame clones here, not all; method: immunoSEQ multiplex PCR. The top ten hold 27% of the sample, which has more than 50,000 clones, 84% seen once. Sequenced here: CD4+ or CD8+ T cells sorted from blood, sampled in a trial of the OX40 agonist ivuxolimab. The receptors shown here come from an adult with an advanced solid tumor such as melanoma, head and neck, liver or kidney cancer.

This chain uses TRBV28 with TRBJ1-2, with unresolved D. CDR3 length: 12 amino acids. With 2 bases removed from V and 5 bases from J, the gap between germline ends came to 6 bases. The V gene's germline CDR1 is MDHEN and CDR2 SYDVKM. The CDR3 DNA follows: TGTGCCAGCAGTTTAACCCCTTATGGCTACACCTTC. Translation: CASSLTPYGYTF.

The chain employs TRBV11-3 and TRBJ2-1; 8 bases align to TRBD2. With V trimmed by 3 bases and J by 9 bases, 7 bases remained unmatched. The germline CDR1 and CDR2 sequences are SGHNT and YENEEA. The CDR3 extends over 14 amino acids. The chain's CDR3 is CASSLGPLAGEQFF. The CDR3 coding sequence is TGTGCCAGCAGCTTGGGTCCCCTAGCGGGTGAGCAGTTCTTC.

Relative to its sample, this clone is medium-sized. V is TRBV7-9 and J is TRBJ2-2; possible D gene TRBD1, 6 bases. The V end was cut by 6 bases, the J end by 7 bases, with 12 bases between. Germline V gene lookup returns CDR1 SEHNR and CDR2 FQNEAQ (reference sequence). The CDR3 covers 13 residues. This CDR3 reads CASSTQGSGELFF. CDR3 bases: TGTGCCAGCAGTACCCAGGGGAGCGGGGAGCTGTTTTTT. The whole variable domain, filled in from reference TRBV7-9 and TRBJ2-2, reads DTGVSQNPRHKITKRGQNVTFRCDPISEHNRLYWYRQTLGQGPEFLTYFQNEAQLEKSRLLSDRFSAERPKGSFSTLEIQRTEQGDSAMYLCASSTQGSGELFFGEGSRLTVL.

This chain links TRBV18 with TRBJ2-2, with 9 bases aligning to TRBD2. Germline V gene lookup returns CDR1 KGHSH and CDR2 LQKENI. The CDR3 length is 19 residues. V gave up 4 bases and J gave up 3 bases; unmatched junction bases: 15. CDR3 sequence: CASSLLPAGGPQDTGELFF. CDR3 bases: TGTGCCAGCTCACTACTTCCAGCGGGGGGACCTCAGGACACCGGGGAGCTGTTTTTT.

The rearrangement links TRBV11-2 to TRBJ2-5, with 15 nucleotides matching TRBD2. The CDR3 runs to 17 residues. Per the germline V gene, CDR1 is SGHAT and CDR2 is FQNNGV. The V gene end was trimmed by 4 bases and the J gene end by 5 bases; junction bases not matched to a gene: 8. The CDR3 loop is CASSSWTSGGAGETQYF. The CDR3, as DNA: TGTGCCAGCAGCTCCTGGACTAGCGGGGGGGCTGGGGAGACCCAGTACTTC. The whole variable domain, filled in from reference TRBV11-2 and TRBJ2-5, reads EAGVAQSPRYKIIEKRQSVAFWCNPISGHATLYWYQQILGQGPKLLIQFQNNGVVDDSQLPKDRFSAERLKGVDSTLKIQPAKLEDSAVYLCASSSWTSGGAGETQYFGPGTRLLVL.

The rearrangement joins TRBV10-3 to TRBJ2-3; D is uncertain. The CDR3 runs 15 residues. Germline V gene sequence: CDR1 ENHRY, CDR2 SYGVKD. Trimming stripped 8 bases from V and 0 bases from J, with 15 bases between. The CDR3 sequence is CAIGSALASTDTQYF. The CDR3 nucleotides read TGTGCCATCGGCTCCGCGCTGGCTAGCACAGATACGCAGTATTTT.

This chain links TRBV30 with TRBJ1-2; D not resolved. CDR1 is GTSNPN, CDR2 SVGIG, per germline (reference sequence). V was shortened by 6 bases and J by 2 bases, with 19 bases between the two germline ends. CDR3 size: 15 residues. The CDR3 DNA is TGTGCCTGCCTTATCACGCAGCTTTCAAACTATGGCTACACCTTC. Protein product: CACLITQLSNYGYTF.

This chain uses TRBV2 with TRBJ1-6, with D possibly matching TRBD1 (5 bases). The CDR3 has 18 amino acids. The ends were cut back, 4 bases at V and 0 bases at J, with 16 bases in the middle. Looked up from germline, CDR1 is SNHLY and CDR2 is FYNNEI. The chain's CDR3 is CASSAPLGTSSYNSPLHF. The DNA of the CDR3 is TGTGCCAGCAGTGCACCCCTCGGGACGAGCTCCTATAATTCACCCCTCCACTTT.

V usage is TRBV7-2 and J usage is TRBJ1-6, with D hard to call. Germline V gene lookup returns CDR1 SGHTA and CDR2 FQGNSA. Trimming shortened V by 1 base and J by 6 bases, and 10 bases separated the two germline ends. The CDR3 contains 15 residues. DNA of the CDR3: TGTGCCAGCAGCTTAGATAACGGACCTAATTCACCCCTCCACTTT. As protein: CASSLDNGPNSPLHF.

The CDR3 spells CASSLTGAVANTEAFF. DNA for the CDR3: TGTGCCAGCAGCTTGACAGGGGCCGTGGCGAACACTGAAGCTTTCTTT. The chain is built from TRBV11-2 and TRBJ1-1; 8 bases agree with TRBD1. The CDR3 contains 16 residues. The germline gives CDR1 SGHAT, CDR2 FQNNGV. V shed 3 bases, J shed 1 base, and the junction held 7 bases outside the gene matches.

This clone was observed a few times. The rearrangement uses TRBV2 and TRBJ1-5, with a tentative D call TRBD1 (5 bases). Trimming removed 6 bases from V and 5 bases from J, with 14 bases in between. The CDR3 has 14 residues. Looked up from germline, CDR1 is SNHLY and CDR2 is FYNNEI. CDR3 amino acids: CASRRTSPDQPQHF. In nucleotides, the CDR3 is TGTGCCAGCAGGCGGACATCCCCTGATCAGCCCCAGCATTTT.

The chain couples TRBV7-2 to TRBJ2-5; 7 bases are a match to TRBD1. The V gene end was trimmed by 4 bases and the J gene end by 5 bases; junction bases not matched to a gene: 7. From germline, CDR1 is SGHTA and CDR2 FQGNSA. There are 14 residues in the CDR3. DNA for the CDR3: TGTGCCAGCAGCTCCGGACAGGTGCGGGAGACCCAGTACTTC. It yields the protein CASSSGQVRETQYF.

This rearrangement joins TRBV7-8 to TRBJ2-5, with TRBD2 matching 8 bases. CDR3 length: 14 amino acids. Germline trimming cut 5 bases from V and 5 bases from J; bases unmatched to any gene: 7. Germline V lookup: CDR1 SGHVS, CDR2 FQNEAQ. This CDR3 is CASSRGGARETQYF. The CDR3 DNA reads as TGTGCCAGCAGCCGGGGGGGGGCGCGGGAGACCCAGTACTTC.

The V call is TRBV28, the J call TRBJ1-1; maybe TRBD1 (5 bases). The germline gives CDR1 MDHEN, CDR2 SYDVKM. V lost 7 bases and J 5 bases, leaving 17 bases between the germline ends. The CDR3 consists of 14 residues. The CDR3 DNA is TGTGCCAGCAAATCAGTGGGGCAGCGGACTGAAGCTTTCTTT. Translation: CASKSVGQRTEAFF.

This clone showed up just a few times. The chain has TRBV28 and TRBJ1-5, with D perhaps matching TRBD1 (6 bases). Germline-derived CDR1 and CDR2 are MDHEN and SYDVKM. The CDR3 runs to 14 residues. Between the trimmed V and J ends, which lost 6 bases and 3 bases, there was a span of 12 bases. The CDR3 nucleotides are TGTGCCAGCAGCCGCCACAGGGCCAATCAGCCCCAGCATTTT. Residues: CASSRHRANQPQHF.

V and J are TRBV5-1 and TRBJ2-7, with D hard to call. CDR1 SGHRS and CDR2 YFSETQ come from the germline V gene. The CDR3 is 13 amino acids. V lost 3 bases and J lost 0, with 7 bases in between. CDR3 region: CASSSTDSYEQYF. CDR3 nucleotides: TGCGCCAGCAGCTCAACGGACTCCTACGAGCAGTACTTC.

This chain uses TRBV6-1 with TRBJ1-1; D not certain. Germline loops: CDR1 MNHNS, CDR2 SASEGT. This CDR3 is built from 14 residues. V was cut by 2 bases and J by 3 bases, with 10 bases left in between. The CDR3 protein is CASSEQGRDTEAFF. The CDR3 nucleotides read TGTGCCAGCAGTGAACAAGGGCGGGACACTGAAGCTTTCTTT.

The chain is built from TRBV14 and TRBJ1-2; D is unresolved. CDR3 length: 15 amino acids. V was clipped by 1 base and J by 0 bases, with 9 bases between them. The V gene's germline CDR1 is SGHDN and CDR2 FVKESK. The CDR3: CASSQVTGANYGYTF. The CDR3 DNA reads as TGTGCCAGCAGCCAAGTAACCGGAGCTAACTATGGCTACACCTTC.

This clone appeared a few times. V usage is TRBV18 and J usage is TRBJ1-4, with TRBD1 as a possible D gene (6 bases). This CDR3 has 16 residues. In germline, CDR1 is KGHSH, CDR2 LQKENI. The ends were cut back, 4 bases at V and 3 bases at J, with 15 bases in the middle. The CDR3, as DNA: TGTGCCAGCTCACTCTCGGGGGCGGCTGCTAATGAAAAACTGTTTTTT. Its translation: CASSLSGAAANEKLFF. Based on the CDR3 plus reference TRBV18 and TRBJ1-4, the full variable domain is NAGVMQNPRHLVRRRGQEARLRCSPMKGHSHVYWYRQLPEEGLKFMVYLQKENIIDESGMPKERFSAEFPKEGPSILRIQQVVRGDSAAYFCASSLSGAAANEKLFFGSGTQLSVL.

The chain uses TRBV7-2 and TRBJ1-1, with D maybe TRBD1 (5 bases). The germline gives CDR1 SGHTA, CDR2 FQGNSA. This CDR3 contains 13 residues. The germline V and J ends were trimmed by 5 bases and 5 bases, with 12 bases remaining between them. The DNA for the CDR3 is TGTGCCAGCAGCAGACAGACCGTAACTGAAGCTTTCTTT. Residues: CASSRQTVTEAFF.

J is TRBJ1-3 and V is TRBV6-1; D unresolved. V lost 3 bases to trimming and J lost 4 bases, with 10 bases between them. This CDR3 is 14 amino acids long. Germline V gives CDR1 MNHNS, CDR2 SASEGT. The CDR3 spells CASSDHFSGNTIYF. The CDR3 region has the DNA TGTGCCAGCAGTGATCATTTTTCGGGAAACACCATATATTTT.

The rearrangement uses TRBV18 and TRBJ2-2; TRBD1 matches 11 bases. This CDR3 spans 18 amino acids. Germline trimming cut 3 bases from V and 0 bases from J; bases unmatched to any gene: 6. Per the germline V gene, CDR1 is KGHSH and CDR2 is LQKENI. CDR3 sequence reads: CASSPRDRGLANTGELFF. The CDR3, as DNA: TGTGCCAGCTCACCCCGGGACAGGGGGTTGGCGAACACCGGGGAGCTGTTTTTT.

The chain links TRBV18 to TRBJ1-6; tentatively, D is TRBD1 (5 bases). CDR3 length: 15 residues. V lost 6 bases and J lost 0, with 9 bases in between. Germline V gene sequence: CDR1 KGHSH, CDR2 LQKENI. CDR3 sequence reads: CASSAGSSYNSPLHF. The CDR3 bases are TGTGCCAGCTCGGCAGGGAGCTCCTATAATTCACCCCTCCACTTT.

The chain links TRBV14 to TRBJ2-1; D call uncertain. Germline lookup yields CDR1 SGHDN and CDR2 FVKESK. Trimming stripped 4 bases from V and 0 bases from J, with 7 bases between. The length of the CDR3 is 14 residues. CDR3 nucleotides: TGTGCCAGCAGCCGCTTGAGCTCCTACAATGAGCAGTTCTTC. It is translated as CASSRLSSYNEQFF.

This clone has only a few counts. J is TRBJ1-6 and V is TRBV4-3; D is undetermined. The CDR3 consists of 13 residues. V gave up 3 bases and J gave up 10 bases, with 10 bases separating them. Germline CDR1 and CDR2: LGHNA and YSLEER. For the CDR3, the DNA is TGCGCCAGCAGCCAGACCGCACGATCACCCCTCCACTTT. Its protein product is CASSQTARSPLHF.

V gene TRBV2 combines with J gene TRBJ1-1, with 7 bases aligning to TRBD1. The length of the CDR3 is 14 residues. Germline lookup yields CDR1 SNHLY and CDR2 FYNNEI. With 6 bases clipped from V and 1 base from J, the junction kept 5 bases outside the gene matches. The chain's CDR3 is CASSRQGGNTEAFF. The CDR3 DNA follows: TGTGCCAGCAGCAGACAGGGCGGGAACACTGAAGCTTTCTTT.

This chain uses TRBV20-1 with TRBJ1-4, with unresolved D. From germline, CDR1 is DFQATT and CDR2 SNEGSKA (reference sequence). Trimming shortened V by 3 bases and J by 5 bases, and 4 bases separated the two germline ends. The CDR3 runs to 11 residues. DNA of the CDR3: TGCAGTGCTAGGGAGAATGAAAAACTGTTTTTT. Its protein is CSARENEKLFF.

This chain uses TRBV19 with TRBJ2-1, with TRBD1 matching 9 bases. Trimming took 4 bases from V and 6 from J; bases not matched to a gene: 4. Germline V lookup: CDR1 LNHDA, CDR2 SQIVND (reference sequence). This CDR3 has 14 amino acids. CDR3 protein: CASSTGTGRNEQFF. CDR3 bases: TGTGCCAGTAGTACCGGGACAGGGCGCAATGAGCAGTTCTTC.

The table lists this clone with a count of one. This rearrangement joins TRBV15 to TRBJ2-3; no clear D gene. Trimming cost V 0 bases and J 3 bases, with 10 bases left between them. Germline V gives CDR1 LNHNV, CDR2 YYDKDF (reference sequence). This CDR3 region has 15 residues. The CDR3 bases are TGTGCCACCAGCAGAGATCGGAAGGCGACAGATACGCAGTATTTT. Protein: CATSRDRKATDTQYF.

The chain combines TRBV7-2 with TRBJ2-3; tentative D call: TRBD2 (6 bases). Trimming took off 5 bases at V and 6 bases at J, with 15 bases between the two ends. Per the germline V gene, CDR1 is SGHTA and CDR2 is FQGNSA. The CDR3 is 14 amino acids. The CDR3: CASSRARGTDTQYF. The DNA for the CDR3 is TGTGCCAGCAGCCGGGCCCGGGGGACCGATACGCAGTATTTT.